The 8 T cell receptor beta chains presented below share a single source sample, sequenced in a study of T cells in Graves' hyperthyroidism and ophthalmopathy. TCR beta CDR3 regions were amplified from RNA transcripts. With the HTBI primer set, the TCR CDR3 went through a first round of RT-PCR. Each CDR3 protein gets one entry after TCRdb re-called the multiplex PCR reads with MiXCR. The sample has fewer than 650,000 distinct CDR3 sequences; over 45% are singletons. Sequenced: peripheral blood or thyroid tissue (not recorded which). The receptors shown here come from an adult woman with Graves' disease, either hyperthyroidism or ophthalmopathy (not recorded which).

This clonotype was found a few times. CDR3 DNA sequence: TGTGCCAGCAGTGCCCGGGACAGTCCCTCTGGGGCCAACGTCCTGACTTTC. Its translation: CASSARDSPSGANVLTF. The chain recombines TRBV25-1 with TRBJ2-6; 7 positions match TRBD1. The CDR3 is 17 residues long. The V segment lost 4 bases and the J segment 0 bases; nucleotides outside the gene matches: 6. CDR1 is MGHDK and CDR2 is SYGVNS in the germline V gene.

This clonotype was recorded a few times. The rearrangement links TRBV28 to TRBJ2-7; TRBD1 matches 8 bases. CDR3 length: 13 amino acids. V shed 8 bases and J 2 bases; nucleotides not matched to a gene: 5. The germline gives CDR1 MDHEN, CDR2 SYDVKM. Here the CDR3 DNA reads TGTGCCAGCCGAAGACAGGGGACCTACGAGCAGTACTTC. Residues: CASRRQGTYEQYF.

The genes are TRBV29-1 and TRBJ2-7; 8 bases are a match to TRBD1. J gave up 3 bases and V 4 bases, and 8 bases lay outside the gene matches. CDR1 and CDR2 (germline): SQVTM, ANQGSEA. CDR3 size: 14 residues. The CDR3 here is CSVVTTGGIYEQYF. CDR3 coding DNA: TGCAGCGTTGTGACCACAGGGGGAATCTACGAGCAGTACTTC.

V gene TRBV11-1 combines with J gene TRBJ2-7; 10 bases map to TRBD2. The ends lost 5 bases at V and 3 bases at J; junction bases unmatched: 10. The CDR3 length is 16 residues. The germline CDR1 and CDR2 sequences are SGHAT and FQDESV (reference sequence). CDR3 residues: CASSRLGLAELYEQYF. The CDR3, as DNA: TGTGCCAGCAGCCGACTCGGACTAGCGGAACTCTACGAGCAGTACTTC.

The rearrangement links TRBV7-9 to TRBJ1-2, with 11 bases that match TRBD1. J lost 4 bases, V lost 5 bases, and 6 bases had no gene match. The CDR3 runs to 15 residues. The V gene's germline CDR1 is SEHNR and CDR2 FQNEAQ (reference sequence). The DNA of the CDR3 is TGTGCCAGCAGCCACCGGGACAGGGGGTTCTATGGCTACACCTTC. Residues: CASSHRDRGFYGYTF.

This clonotype was counted a single time. The rearrangement joins TRBV11-2 to TRBJ2-7, with unresolved D. CDR1 and CDR2 from the germline V gene are SGHAT and FQNNGV. This CDR3 has 13 residues. Trimming left V 1 base short and J 6 bases short, with 10 bases between. The CDR3, as DNA: TGTGCCAGCAGCTTAGGGTTTATTGCCGAGCAGTACTTC. Translated: CASSLGFIAEQYF.

Concerning this clonotype itself: Just one base apart from a much larger clone, this may be a read error. As the CDR3 is not closed by the conserved phenylalanine or tryptophan, this likely results from a read error. V and J are TRBV2 and TRBJ2-5, with D unclear. Germline CDR1 and CDR2: SNHLY and FYNNEI. V dropped 2 bases and J dropped 5 bases, with 9 bases sitting between them. CDR3 length: 13 amino acids. CDR3 loop: CASSEMGWETQYI. CDR3 DNA: TGTGCCAGCAGTGAAATGGGATGGGAGACCCAGTACATC.

The chain is built from TRBV7-2 and TRBJ2-5; 10 bases are shared with TRBD2. The germline V gene has CDR1 SGHTA and CDR2 FQGNSA. This CDR3 comprises 16 residues. V lost 4 bases to trimming and J lost 5 bases; unmatched junction nucleotides: 10. This CDR3 reads CASSYGTAGGHETQYF. The CDR3 coding sequence is TGTGCCAGCAGCTACGGGACAGCGGGAGGGCACGAGACCCAGTACTTC.